This T cell receptor (beta chain) was captured in a study of blood T cells in healthy people across ages. Whole-study findings and limits: Percentage of naive T cells showed a strong correlation with TCR beta diversity.

Each donor supplied around 9.6 milliliters of peripheral blood. V was shortened by 4 bases and J by 1 base, with 18 bases between the two germline ends. The CDR3 is 17 amino acids. Germline V lookup: CDR1 LGHDT, CDR2 YNNKEL (reference sequence). Then a second PCR, running about 6 to 11 cycles, was carried out with a sample-barcoded 5' primer and a J-beta primer mix. Template switching added a 12-random-nucleotide identifier to every cDNA molecule. All samples yielded 3 million or more CDR3-containing paired-end reads. Via MiXCR, TCRdb re-called the 5' RACE reads, giving one row per CDR3 protein. This table holds 1.5 million to 2 million distinct CDR3 sequences, around half found once. Comments on this clonotype: What it recognizes is unknown.

V is TRBV3-1 and J is TRBJ2-3, with D unresolved. The sequence derives from a woman between 40 and 55 years old in good health. The sequencing sample was made of blood. CDR3 region: CASSPYHKVDGTDTQYF. The CDR3 nucleotides read TGTGCCAGCAGCCCGTATCACAAGGTAGATGGCACAGATACGCAGTATTTT.